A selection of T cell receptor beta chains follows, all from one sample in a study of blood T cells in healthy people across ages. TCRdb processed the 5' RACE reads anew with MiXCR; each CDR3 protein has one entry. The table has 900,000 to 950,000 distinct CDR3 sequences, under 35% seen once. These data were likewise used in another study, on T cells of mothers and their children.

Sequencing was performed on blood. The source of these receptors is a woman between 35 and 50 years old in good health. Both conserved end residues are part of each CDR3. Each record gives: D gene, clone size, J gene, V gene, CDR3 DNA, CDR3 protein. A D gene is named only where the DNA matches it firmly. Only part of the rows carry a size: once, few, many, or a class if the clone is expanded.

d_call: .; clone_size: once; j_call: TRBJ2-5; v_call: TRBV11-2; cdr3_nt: TGTGCCAGCAGCTTAGACCAGAGGGATGAGCAGTACTTC; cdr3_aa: CASSLDQRDEQYF
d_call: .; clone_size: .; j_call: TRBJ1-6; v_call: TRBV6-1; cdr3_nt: TGTGCCAGCAACTATCAGGGCCCCCTCCACTTT; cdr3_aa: CASNYQGPLHF
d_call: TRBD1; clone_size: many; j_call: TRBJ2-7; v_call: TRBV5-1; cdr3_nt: TGCGCCAGCAGCTTGATGGTTGGGCAGGGGGCAGGACACGAGCAGTACTTC; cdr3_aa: CASSLMVGQGAGHEQYF
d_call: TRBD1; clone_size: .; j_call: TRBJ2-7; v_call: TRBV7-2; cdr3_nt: TGTGCCAGCAGCCCGCGGCGGACAGGGGTCCCCTACGAGCAGTACTTC; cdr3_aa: CASSPRRTGVPYEQYF
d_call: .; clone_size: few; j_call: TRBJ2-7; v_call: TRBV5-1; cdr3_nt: TGCGCCAGCAACAACGACCTGGAGGAGCAGTACTTC; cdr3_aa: CASNNDLEEQYF
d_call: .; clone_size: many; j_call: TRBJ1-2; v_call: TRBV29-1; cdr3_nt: TGCAGCGTTCCAGCGGGGGTTCGGGGCTACACCTTC; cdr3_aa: CSVPAGVRGYTF
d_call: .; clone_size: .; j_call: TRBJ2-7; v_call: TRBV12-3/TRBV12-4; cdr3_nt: TGTGCCAGCACCGTCCAGGGGGGGGTAGGAGGGTACGAGCAGTACTTC; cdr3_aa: CASTVQGGVGGYEQYF
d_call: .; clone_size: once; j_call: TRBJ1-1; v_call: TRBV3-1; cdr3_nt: TGTGCCAGCAGCCAGCGGGGGGGCACTGAAGCTTTCTTT; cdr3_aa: CASSQRGGTEAFF
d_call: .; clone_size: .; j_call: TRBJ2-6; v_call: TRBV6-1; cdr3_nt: TGTGCCAGCCGCGGGTCGAATTTCCTCTCTGGGGCCAACGTCCTGACTTTC; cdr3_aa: CASRGSNFLSGANVLTF
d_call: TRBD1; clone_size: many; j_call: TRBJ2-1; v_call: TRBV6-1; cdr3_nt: TGTGCCAGCAGTGAACTAATCCCAACCCGGGACAGTCTATACAATGAGCAGTTCTTC; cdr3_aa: CASSELIPTRDSLYNEQFF
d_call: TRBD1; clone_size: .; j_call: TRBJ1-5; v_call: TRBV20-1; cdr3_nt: TGCAGTGCTAGAGATCCCGGGACAGGGGGAAATCAGCCCCAGCATTTT; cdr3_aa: CSARDPGTGGNQPQHF
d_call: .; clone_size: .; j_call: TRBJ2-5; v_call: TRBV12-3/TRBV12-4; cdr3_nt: TGTGCCAGCAGTTTGGGTAGCGAGCAAGAGACCCAGTACTTC; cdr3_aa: CASSLGSEQETQYF
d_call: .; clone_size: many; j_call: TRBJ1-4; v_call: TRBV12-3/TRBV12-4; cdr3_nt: TGTGCCAGCAGTTTTGCCAAAAGGGGAAATGAAAAACTGTTTTTT; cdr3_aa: CASSFAKRGNEKLFF
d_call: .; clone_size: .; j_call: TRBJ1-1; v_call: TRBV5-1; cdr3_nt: TGCGCCAGCAGCTTGGAGGGCAGATCGAACACTGAAGCTTTCTTT; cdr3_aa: CASSLEGRSNTEAFF
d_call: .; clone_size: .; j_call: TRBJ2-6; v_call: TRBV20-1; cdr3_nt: TGCAGTGCTAGAGATATTTCCTCTGAGGCCAACGTCCTGACTTTC; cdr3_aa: CSARDISSEANVLTF
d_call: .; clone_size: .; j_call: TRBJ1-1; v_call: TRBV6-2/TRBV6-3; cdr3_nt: TGTGCCAGCAGTTGGAACAAGGCCGGTGGGGCTTTCTTT; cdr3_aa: CASSWNKAGGAFF
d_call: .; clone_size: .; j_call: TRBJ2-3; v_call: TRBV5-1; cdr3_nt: TGCGCCAGCAGCGTCGCAGGGTGGACAGATACGCAGTATTTT; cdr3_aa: CASSVAGWTDTQYF
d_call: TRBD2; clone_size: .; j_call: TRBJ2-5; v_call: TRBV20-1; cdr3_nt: TGCAGTGGCACGACTCGGACTAGCGGGAGGGCAAACCAAGAGACCCAGTACTTC; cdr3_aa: CSGTTRTSGRANQETQYF
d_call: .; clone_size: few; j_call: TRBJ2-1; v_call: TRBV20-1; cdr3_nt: TGCAGTGCTAGAGATCTGAACAGCTCGCTCCCCGTGAATGAGCAGTTCTTC; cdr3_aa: CSARDLNSSLPVNEQFF
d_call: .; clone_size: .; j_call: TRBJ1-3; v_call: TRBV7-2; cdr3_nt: .; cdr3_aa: CASSPFGSGNTVYF
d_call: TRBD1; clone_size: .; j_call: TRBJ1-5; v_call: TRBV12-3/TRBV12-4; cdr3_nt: TGTGCCAGCTGCCCGGGGACAGAGTTCAATCAGCCCCAGCATTTT; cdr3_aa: CASCPGTEFNQPQHF
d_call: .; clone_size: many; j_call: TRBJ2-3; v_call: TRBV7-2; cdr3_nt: TGTGCCAGCAGCTTAGTGAAGGTTACGCAGTATTTT; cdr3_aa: CASSLVKVTQYF
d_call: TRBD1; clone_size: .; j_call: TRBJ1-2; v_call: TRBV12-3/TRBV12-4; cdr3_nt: TGTGCCAGCAGTTCGCCGACAGGGAAGGGTCGAGGCTACACCTTC; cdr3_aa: CASSSPTGKGRGYTF
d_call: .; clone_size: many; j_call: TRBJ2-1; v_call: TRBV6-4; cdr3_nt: TGTGCCAGCAGTGACCAGGGTGGCTCCTACAATGAGCAGTTCTTC; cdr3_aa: CASSDQGGSYNEQFF
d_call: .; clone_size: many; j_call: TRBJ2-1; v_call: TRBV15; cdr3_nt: TGTGCCACCAGCAGAGATCGGACTACGGGGAATGAGCAGTTCTTC; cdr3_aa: CATSRDRTTGNEQFF
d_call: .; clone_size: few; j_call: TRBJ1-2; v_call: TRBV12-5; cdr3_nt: TGTGCTAGTGGTTTGGCTCACAGCACTTATGGCTACACCTTC; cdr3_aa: CASGLAHSTYGYTF
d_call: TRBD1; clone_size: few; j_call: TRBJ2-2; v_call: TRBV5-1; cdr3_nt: TGCGCCAGCAGGCCAACCGGGACAGCCTCCTTGACCGGGGAGCTGTTTTTT; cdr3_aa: CASRPTGTASLTGELFF
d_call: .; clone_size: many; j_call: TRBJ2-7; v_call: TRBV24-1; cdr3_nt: TGTGCCACCAGTGCAGGTGGGAGTATCTACGAGCAGTACTTC; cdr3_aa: CATSAGGSIYEQYF
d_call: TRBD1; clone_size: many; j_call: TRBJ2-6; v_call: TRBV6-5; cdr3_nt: TGTGCCAGCAGTTACAGGGGACAGGGGGCTACTGGGGCCAACGTCCTGACTTTC; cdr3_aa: CASSYRGQGATGANVLTF
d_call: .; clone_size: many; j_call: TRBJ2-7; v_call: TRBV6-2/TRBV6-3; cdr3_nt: TGTGCCAGCAGTTACTCGATCTACGAGCAGTACTTC; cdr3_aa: CASSYSIYEQYF
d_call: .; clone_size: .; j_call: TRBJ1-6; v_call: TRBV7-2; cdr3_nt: TGTGCCAGCAGCTCTCGGGGGATGGCCAGTAATTCACCCCTCCACTTT; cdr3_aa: CASSSRGMASNSPLHF
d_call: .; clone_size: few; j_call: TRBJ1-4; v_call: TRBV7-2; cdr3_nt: TGTGCCAGCGGTGACAGGCTTGGGAAACTGTTTTTT; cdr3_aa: CASGDRLGKLFF
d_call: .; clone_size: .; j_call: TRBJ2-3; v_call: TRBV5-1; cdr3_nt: TGCGCCAGCAGCTTGGCCTCGGAAGGGTCCCTAGCTGTGGAGTATTTT; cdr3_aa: CASSLASEGSLAVEYF
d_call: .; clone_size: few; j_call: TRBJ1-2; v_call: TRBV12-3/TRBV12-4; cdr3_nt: TGTGCCAGCAGTTTGGAGGGGAGCGTCTCTGGCTACACCTTC; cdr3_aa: CASSLEGSVSGYTF
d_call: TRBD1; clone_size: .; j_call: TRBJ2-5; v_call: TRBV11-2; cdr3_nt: TGTGCCAGCAGCTTGTCCAGGGGGCAGAGTCGGAAAGAGACCCAGTACTTC; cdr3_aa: CASSLSRGQSRKETQYF
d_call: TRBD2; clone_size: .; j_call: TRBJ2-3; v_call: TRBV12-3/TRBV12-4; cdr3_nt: TGTGCCAGCAGTTTTAAGCGGGGTGCAGATACGCAGTATTTT; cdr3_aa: CASSFKRGADTQYF
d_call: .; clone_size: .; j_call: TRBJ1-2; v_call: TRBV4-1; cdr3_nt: TGCGCCAGCAGCCACCCACCTGCTGCTGTAGCTAACTATGGCTACACCTTC; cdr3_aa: CASSHPPAAVANYGYTF
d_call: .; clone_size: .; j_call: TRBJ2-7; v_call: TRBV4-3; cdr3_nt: TGCGCCAGCAGTTTACTGGGACGGGGTCGCGAGCAGTACTTC; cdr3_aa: CASSLLGRGREQYF
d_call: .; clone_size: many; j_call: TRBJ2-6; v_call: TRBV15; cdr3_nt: TGTGCCACCAGCGCTAGATCCGAGGCTGGGGCCAACGTCCTGACTTTC; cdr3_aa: CATSARSEAGANVLTF
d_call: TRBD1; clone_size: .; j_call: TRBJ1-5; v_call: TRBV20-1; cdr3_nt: TGCAGTGCTAGCCCTGGACAGGGGGATCAGCCCCAGCATTTT; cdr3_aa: CSASPGQGDQPQHF
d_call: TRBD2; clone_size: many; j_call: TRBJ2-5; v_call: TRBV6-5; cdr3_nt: TGTGCCAGCAGTTACTTGGGGAGCGGGGATCAGAAGACCCAGTACTTC; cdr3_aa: CASSYLGSGDQKTQYF
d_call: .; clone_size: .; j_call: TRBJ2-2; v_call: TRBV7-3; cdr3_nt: TGTGCCAGCAGCCAATTACTTACCGGGGAGCTGTTTTTT; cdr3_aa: CASSQLLTGELFF
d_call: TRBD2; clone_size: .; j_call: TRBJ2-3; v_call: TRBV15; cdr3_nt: TGTGTCACCATGAAGGGGCTAGCGGGAGAGGGAGATACGCAGTATTTT; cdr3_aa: CVTMKGLAGEGDTQYF
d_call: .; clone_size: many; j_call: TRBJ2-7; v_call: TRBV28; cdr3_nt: TGTGCCAGCAGTTCGTTATGGTCCCTTCATAATGAGTGGGAGTACTTC; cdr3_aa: CASSSLWSLHNEWEYF
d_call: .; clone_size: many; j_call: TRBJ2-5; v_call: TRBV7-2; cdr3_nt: TGTGCCAGCAGCTTACGGACGATTGTAGAGACCCAGTACTTC; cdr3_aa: CASSLRTIVETQYF
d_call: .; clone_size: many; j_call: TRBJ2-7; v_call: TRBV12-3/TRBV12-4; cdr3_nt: TGTGCCAGCAGTTTCACAGGATTCTACGAGCAGTACTTC; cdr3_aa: CASSFTGFYEQYF
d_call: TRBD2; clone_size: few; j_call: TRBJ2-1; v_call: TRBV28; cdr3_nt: TGTGCCAGCAGTTTGGGCACTAGCGGGGGGCCTAGCTCCTACAATGAGCAGTTCTTC; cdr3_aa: CASSLGTSGGPSSYNEQFF
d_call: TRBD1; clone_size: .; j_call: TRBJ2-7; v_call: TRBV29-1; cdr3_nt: TGCAGCGTGGAAGTAACAGGGGGTTGGGAGCAGTACTTC; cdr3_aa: CSVEVTGGWEQYF
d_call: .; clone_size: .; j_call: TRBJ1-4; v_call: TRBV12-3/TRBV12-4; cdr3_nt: TGTGCCAGCAGCTCCACTCGGTCCCGAAAACTGTTTTTT; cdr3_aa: CASSSTRSRKLFF
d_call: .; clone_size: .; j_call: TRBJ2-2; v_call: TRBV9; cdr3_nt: TGTGCCAGCAGCGTAACGGGGGGGACAGCGACCGGGGAGCTGTTTTTT; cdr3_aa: CASSVTGGTATGELFF
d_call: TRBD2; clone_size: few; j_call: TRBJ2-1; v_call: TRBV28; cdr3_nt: TGTGCCAGCAGCTCGCCCTCCGGACGAGCGGGATTTGCGCAGTTCTTC; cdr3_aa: CASSSPSGRAGFAQFF
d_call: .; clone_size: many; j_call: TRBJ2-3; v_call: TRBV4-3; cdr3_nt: TGCGCCAGCAGCCAAGCCCTTACAGATACGCAGTATTTT; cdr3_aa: CASSQALTDTQYF
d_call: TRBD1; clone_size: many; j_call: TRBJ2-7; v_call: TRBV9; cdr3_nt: TGTGCCAGCAGCGTAAGTCAAGGGACAGGGACCTACGAGCAGTACTTC; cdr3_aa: CASSVSQGTGTYEQYF